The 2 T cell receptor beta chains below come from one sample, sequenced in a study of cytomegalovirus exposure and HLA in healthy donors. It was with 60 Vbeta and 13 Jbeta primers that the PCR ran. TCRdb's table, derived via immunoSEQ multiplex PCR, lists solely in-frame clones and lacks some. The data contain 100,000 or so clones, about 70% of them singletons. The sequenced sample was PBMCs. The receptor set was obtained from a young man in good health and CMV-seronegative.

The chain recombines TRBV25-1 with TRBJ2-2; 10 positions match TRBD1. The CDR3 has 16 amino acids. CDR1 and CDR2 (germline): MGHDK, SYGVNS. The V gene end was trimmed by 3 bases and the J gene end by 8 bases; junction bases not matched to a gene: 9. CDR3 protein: CASSDPGQGQSGELFF. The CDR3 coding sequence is TGTGCCAGCAGTGATCCGGGACAGGGGCAGTCAGGGGAGCTGTTTTTT. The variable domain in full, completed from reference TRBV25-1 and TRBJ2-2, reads EADIYQTPRYLVIGTGKKITLECSQTMGHDKMYWYQQDPGMELHLIHYSYGVNSTEKGDLSSESTVSRIRTEHFPLTLESARPSHTSQYLCASSDPGQGQSGELFFGEGSRLTVL.

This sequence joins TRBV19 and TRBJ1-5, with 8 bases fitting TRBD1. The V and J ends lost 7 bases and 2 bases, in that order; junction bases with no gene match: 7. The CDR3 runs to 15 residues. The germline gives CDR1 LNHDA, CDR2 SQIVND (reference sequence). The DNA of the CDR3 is TGTGCCAGTATTCCCTCGACAGGGGGCAATCAGCCCCAGCATTTT. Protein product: CASIPSTGGNQPQHF.